These 3 T cell receptor beta chains originate from one sample sequenced in a study of shared clonotypes between healthy human individuals. Profiled with immunoSEQ multiplex PCR; TCRdb holds only in-frame clones, not every one. The sample includes approximately 440,000 clones, 70% to 80% of them seen just once. The source material was PBMCs. These receptors were collected from a woman in her thirties or forties in good health. Some clones in this sample may be carry-over from other donors' samples.

V is TRBV4-3 and J is TRBJ1-1, with 7 bases lining up with TRBD1. The CDR3 covers 14 residues. The J segment lost 3 bases and the V segment lost 2 bases, leaving 3 bases of the junction unmatched. Germline V gene sequence: CDR1 LGHNA, CDR2 YSLEER. As DNA, the CDR3 is TGCGCCAGCAGCCAACCTGACAGGGACACTGAAGCTTTCTTT. Protein: CASSQPDRDTEAFF.

The V call is TRBV18, the J call TRBJ2-1; D possibly corresponds to TRBD2 (6 bases). Trimming removed 5 bases from V and 4 bases from J, with 21 bases in between. The germline CDR1 and CDR2 sequences are KGHSH and LQKENI. The CDR3 is made up of 17 amino acids. For the CDR3, the DNA is TGTGCCAGCTCAACTCGCGGGGCCATAAACAAGTACAATGAGCAGTTCTTC. Translation gives CASSTRGAINKYNEQFF.

In the case of this clone: A far bigger clonotype differs at one base, so this is likely a read error. CDR3 amino acids: CAGSLGQRTDTQYF. The CDR3 DNA reads as TGCGCCGGCAGCCTGGGACAGCGCACAGATACGCAGTATTTT. This chain connects TRBV5-1 to TRBJ2-3, with 7 bases aligning to TRBD1. Germline loops: CDR1 SGHRS, CDR2 YFSETQ. There are 14 residues in the CDR3.